The 22 T cell receptor beta chains below come from one sample, sequenced in a study of Graves' ophthalmopathy and Graves' hyperthyroidism. From RNA, the CDR3 regions of TCR beta chains were amplified and sequenced. Second-round multiplex PCR came after first-round RT-PCR with HTBI primers. TCRdb recomputed calls from the multiplex PCR reads with MiXCR, one row per CDR3 protein. The sample holds 560,000 or so distinct CDR3 sequences; about 35% are singletons and the top ten take about 4%. Sequenced input: peripheral blood or thyroid tissue (not recorded which). All receptors derive from an adult man with Graves' hyperthyroidism.

This clonotype was observed a single time. The chain combines TRBV29-1 with TRBJ2-5; 7 bases fit TRBD1. The CDR3 covers 12 residues. Germline V gene lookup returns CDR1 SQVTM and CDR2 ANQGSEA. The trim removed 8 bases at V and 5 bases at J, leaving 8 bases unmatched. The CDR3 region is CSSDRRLETQYF. The DNA of the CDR3 is TGCAGCTCGGACAGGAGGCTGGAGACCCAGTACTTC. Combining the CDR3 with reference TRBV29-1 and TRBJ2-5 gives the whole variable domain SAVISQKPSRDICQRGTSLTIQCQVDSQVTMMFWYRQQPGQSLTLIATANQGSEATYESGFVIDKFPISRPNLTFSTLTVSNMSPEDSSIYLCSSDRRLETQYFGPGTRLLVL.

The table lists this clonotype with a few counts. CDR3 DNA: TGTGCCACCAGTTCTACATTATCCCATACGCAGTATTTT. This encodes CATSSTLSHTQYF. The chain links TRBV24-1 to TRBJ2-3; no clear D gene. Trimming shortened V by 6 bases and J by 7 bases, and 13 bases separated the two germline ends. The CDR3 loop spans 13 amino acids. Germline CDR1 KGHDR, CDR2 SFDVKD.

V usage is TRBV6-6 and J usage is TRBJ2-7; D uncertain. Trimming took 0 bases from V and 0 from J, leaving 12 bases between them. The CDR3 consists of 16 residues. Per germline, CDR1 MNHNY and CDR2 SVGAGI (reference sequence). Here the CDR3 reads CASSYSIRSVSYEQYF. The CDR3 DNA is TGTGCCAGCAGTTACTCGATCCGTTCCGTCTCCTACGAGCAGTACTTC.

The chain has TRBV9 and TRBJ1-2; D is uncertain. Germline V gives CDR1 SGDLS, CDR2 YYNGEE. V lost 3 bases to trimming and J lost 2 bases, with 17 bases between them. The CDR3 is 16 residues long. CDR3 amino acids: CASSEDKENYNYGYTF. Here the CDR3 DNA reads TGTGCCAGCAGCGAAGACAAGGAGAATTACAACTATGGCTACACCTTC.

The rearrangement uses TRBV20-1 and TRBJ2-5; TRBD1 matches at 7 bases. Germline CDR1 and CDR2: DFQATT and SNEGSKA (reference sequence). The CDR3 length is 14 residues. Trimming removed 3 bases from V and 4 bases from J; junction bases left unmatched: 8. This CDR3 reads CSASATTGPETQYF. Here the CDR3 DNA reads TGCAGTGCTAGCGCAACGACAGGGCCAGAGACCCAGTACTTC.

This clonotype was observed many times. The chain is built from TRBV20-1 and TRBJ2-5, with TRBD1 matching 9 bases. The CDR3 spans 16 residues. V was pared by 2 bases and J by 1 base, with 8 bases of the junction left unmatched. Germline CDR1 DFQATT, CDR2 SNEGSKA (reference sequence). The CDR3 region has the DNA TGCAGTGCTAGACGCGGGACAGGGATCGGCCAAGAGACCCAGTACTTC. Translation gives CSARRGTGIGQETQYF.

The chain links TRBV25-1 to TRBJ1-4, with a weak D call TRBD1 (6 bases). The germline V gene has CDR1 MGHDK and CDR2 SYGVNS. This CDR3 region has 12 residues. V was clipped by 6 bases and J by 12 bases, with 14 bases between them. The CDR3 DNA is TGTGCCAGCAGCGTAACAGGGACGGAACTGTTTTTT. As protein: CASSVTGTELFF.

Here the CDR3 reads CASSPNRLQETQYF. The CDR3 DNA reads TGTGCCAGCAGCCCCAACAGACTCCAAGAGACCCAGTACTTC. This chain connects TRBV7-6 to TRBJ2-5; D call uncertain. This CDR3 spans 14 amino acids. Trimming shortened V by 5 bases and J by 1 base, and 11 bases separated the two germline ends. CDR1 is SGHVS and CDR2 is FNYEAQ in the germline V gene.

The rearrangement joins TRBV10-3 to TRBJ1-1; D is undetermined. Trimming cost V 6 bases and J 7 bases, with 15 bases left between them. CDR1 and CDR2 from the germline V gene are ENHRY and SYGVKD. The CDR3 extends over 13 amino acids. This CDR3 reads CAIRGAGDNEAFF. For the CDR3, the DNA is TGTGCCATCAGGGGAGCGGGAGACAATGAAGCTTTCTTT.

The chain links TRBV29-1 to TRBJ1-1, with 8 bases matching TRBD1. The CDR3 runs to 12 residues. Germline V gene sequence: CDR1 SQVTM, CDR2 ANQGSEA. The CDR3 DNA sequence: TGCACCGGACAGGGATCGAACACTGAAGCTTTCTTT. Protein product: CTGQGSNTEAFF.

The table lists this clonotype with a few counts. This rearrangement joins TRBV25-1 to TRBJ2-1; no definite D call. The CDR3 covers 14 residues. CDR1 MGHDK and CDR2 SYGVNS come from the germline V gene. The germline V and J ends were trimmed by 0 bases and 7 bases, with 10 bases remaining between them. As DNA, the CDR3 is TGTGCCAGCAGTGAATATCCCAATCTAAATGAGCAGTTCTTC. Protein product: CASSEYPNLNEQFF.

A few counts support this clonotype. The V call is TRBV6-6, the J call TRBJ1-1; perhaps TRBD1 as D (6 bases). The CDR3 extends over 11 amino acids. Trimming removed 5 bases at V and 11 bases at J, with 12 bases between. The germline CDR1 and CDR2 sequences are MNHNY and SVGAGI (reference sequence). CDR3 in amino acids: CASSNDRRAFF. In DNA form, the CDR3 reads TGTGCCAGCAGTAATGACAGGAGGGCTTTCTTT.

J is TRBJ1-4 and V is TRBV12-3 or TRBV12-4; D ambiguous. There are 15 residues in the CDR3. V lost 2 bases, J lost 0 bases, and 7 bases lay in between. DNA of the CDR3: TGTGCCAGCAGTTTACTCAACCCAACTAATGAAAAACTGTTTTTT. This sequence encodes CASSLLNPTNEKLFF.

The rearrangement joins TRBV20-1 to TRBJ2-1; 16 positions agree with TRBD2. This CDR3 region has 16 residues. V trimming: 5 bases; J trimming: 6 bases; junction bases outside the gene matches: 7. The germline CDR1 and CDR2 sequences are DFQATT and SNEGSKA (reference sequence). The CDR3 loop is CSAPGLAGGPSNEQFF. The CDR3 nucleotides read TGCAGTGCTCCGGGACTAGCGGGAGGGCCGAGCAATGAGCAGTTCTTC.

A note on this clonotype: A much larger clone differs by one base, so this may be a read error. The chain links TRBV5-1 to TRBJ1-2; D may be TRBD1 (5 bases). V was pared by 4 bases and J by 0 bases, with 13 bases between. Per the germline V gene, CDR1 is SGHRS and CDR2 is YFSETQ. The CDR3 loop spans 15 amino acids. CDR3 amino acids: CASSTRDSTNYGYTF. In DNA, the CDR3 is TGCGCCAGCAGCACCCGGGACTCCACTAACTATGGCTACACCTTC.

Comments on this clonotype: Because the CDR3's place on the DNA is in doubt, the DNA is left out and the CDR3 is given as listed by TCRdb. CDR3 sequence reads: CATSRDRESYEQYFGPGTEAFF. V is TRBV15 and J is TRBJ1-1; whether TRBD1, the table's D call, matches the DNA was not checked. The CDR3 adds up to 22 amino acids, both ends counted. Germline CDR1 LNHNV, CDR2 YYDKDF (reference sequence).

Notes on this clonotype: The conserved phenylalanine or tryptophan normally closing the CDR3 is absent here, so this likely arose from a read error. Because the CDR3's place on the DNA is in doubt, the DNA is left out and the CDR3 is given as listed by TCRdb. This CDR3 reads CAISESRS. The chain combines TRBV10-3 with TRBJ2-7. The CDR3 spans 8 residues, counting both ends. Germline loops: CDR1 ENHRY, CDR2 SYGVKD.

This clonotype was found a few times. The V call is TRBV11-1, the J call TRBJ2-7; D possibly matches TRBD1 or TRBD2 (5 bases each). Per the germline V gene, CDR1 is SGHAT and CDR2 is FQDESV (reference sequence). V was trimmed by 4 bases and J by 6 bases, leaving 16 bases between them. The CDR3 is made up of 14 amino acids. In DNA form, the CDR3 reads TGTGCCAGCAGCTCCCGGGGCTATAAACCCGAGCAGTACTTC. This translates into CASSSRGYKPEQYF. Full variable domain (outside the CDR3, taken from reference TRBV11-1 and TRBJ2-7): EAEVAQSPRYKITEKSQAVAFWCDPISGHATLYWYRQILGQGPELLVQFQDESVVDDSQLPKDRFSAERLKGVDSTLKIQPAELGDSAMYLCASSSRGYKPEQYFGPGTRLTVT.

The gene calls are TRBV29-1 and TRBJ1-5, with 7 bases aligning to TRBD1. The CDR3 extends over 12 amino acids. V was pared by 4 bases and J by 11 bases, with 8 bases of the junction left unmatched. The V gene's germline CDR1 is SQVTM and CDR2 ANQGSEA. As DNA, the CDR3 is TGCAGCGTTGGGGGACAGCAAGAGACCCAGCATTTT. Residues: CSVGGQQETQHF.

This clonotype was seen a few times. The V gene is TRBV2, the J gene TRBJ2-7; D uncertain. CDR1 is SNHLY, CDR2 FYNNEI, per germline. The CDR3 covers 16 residues. The V and J ends lost 6 bases and 2 bases respectively, with 20 bases between them. The CDR3 here is CASSQVGGGRTYEQYF. Written as DNA, the CDR3 is TGTGCCAGCAGCCAAGTGGGTGGTGGAAGAACCTACGAGCAGTACTTC.

The J gene is TRBJ1-2, the V gene TRBV2; 7 nucleotides match TRBD1. The CDR3 sequence is 12 residues long. Germline CDR1 SNHLY, CDR2 FYNNEI. Unmatched junction bases numbered 0, after V lost 0 bases and J lost 8 bases. As DNA, the CDR3 is TGTGCCAGCAGTGAAGCGGGACAGGGCTACACCTTC. This translates into CASSEAGQGYTF.

At least ten counts were recorded for this clonotype. The chain recombines TRBV10-3 with TRBJ2-5; tentatively, D is TRBD1 (6 bases). Germline V CDR1 and CDR2: ENHRY, SYGVKD. Trimming stripped 2 bases from V and 5 bases from J, with 6 bases between. This CDR3 has 12 amino acids. CDR3 in DNA: TGTGCCATCAGTGAGACAGGGGAGACCCAGTACTTC. It yields the protein CAISETGETQYF.